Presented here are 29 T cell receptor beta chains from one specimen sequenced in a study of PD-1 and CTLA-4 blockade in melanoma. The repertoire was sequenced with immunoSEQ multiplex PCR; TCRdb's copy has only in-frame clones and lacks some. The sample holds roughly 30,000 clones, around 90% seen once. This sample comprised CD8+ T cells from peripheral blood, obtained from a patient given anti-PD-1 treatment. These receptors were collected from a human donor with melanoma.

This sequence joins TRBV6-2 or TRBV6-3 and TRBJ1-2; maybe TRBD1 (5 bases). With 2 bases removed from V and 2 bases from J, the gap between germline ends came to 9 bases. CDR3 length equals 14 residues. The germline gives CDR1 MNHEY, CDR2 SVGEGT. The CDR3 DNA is TGTGCCAGCAGTTACGGAGGGGCCAACTATGGCTACACCTTC. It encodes CASSYGGANYGYTF.

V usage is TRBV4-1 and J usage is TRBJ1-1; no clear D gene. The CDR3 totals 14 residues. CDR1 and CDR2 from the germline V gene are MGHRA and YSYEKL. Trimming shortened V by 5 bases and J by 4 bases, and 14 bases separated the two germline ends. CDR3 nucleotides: TGCGCCAGCAGCGGACCATTGGTTGGCACTGAAGCTTTCTTT. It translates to CASSGPLVGTEAFF.

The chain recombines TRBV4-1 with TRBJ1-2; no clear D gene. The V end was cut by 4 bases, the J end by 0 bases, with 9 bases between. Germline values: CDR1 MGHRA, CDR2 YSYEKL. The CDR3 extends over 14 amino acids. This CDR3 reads CASSPSVPNYGYTF. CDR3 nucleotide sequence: TGCGCCAGCAGCCCGTCGGTTCCTAACTATGGCTACACCTTC.

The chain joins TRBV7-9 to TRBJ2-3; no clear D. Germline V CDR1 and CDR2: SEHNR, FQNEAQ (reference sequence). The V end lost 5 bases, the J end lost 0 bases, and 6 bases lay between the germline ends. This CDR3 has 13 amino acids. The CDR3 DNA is TGTGCCAGCAGCCCGACCAGCACAGATACGCAGTATTTT. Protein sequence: CASSPTSTDTQYF.

The CDR3 protein is CASSYSSLYGYTF. CDR3 coding DNA: TGTGCCAGCAGTTACTCGAGTCTTTATGGCTACACCTTC. The chain couples TRBV6-5 to TRBJ1-2; no clear D. The CDR3 length is 13 residues. The germline CDR1 and CDR2 sequences are MNHEY and SVGAGI. V was cut by 0 bases and J by 5 bases, with 7 bases left in between.

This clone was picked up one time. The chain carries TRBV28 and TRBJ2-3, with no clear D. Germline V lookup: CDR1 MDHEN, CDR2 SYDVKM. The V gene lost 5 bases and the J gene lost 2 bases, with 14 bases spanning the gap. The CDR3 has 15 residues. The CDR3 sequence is CASSSRGRSTDTQYF. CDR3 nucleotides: TGTGCCAGCAGTAGCCGCGGCAGGTCCACAGATACGCAGTATTTT.

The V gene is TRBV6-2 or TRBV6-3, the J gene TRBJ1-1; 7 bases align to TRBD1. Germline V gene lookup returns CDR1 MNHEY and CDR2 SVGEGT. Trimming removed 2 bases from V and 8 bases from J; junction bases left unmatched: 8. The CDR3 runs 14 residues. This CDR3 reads CASSYPGTAYEAFF. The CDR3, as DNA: TGTGCCAGCAGTTACCCCGGGACAGCTTACGAAGCTTTCTTT.

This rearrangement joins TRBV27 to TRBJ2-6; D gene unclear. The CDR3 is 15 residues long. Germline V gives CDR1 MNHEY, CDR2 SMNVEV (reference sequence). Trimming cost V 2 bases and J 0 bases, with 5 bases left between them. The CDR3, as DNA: TGTGCCAGCAGTTTACTAGGCTCTGGGGCCAACGTCCTGACTTTC. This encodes CASSLLGSGANVLTF. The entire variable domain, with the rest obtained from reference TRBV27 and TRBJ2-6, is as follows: EAQVTQNPRYLITVTGKKLTVTCSQNMNHEYMSWYRQDPGLGLRQIYYSMNVEVTDKGDVPEGYKVSRKEKRNFPLILESPSPNQTSLYFCASSLLGSGANVLTFGAGSRLTVL.

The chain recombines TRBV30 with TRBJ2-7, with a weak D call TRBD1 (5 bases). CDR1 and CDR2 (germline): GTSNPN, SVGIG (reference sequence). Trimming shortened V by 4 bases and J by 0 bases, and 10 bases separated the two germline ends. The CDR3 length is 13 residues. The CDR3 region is CAWKRGASYEQYF. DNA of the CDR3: TGTGCCTGGAAACGTGGGGCCTCCTACGAGCAGTACTTC.

The CDR3 DNA reads TGTGCCAGCAGCTTGGGACAGCTAGAAGAGACCCAGTACTTC. It encodes CASSLGQLEETQYF. The chain is built from TRBV5-4 and TRBJ2-5; a possible D gene is TRBD1 (5 bases). Trimming removed 0 bases from V and 3 bases from J, with 9 bases in between. The CDR3 has 14 residues. CDR1 SGHNT and CDR2 YYREEE come from the germline V gene (reference sequence).

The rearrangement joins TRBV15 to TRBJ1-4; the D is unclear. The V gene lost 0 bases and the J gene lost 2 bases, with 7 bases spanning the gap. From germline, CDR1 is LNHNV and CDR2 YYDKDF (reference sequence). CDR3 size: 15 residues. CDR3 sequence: CATSREGSTNEKLFF. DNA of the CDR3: TGTGCCACCAGCAGAGAGGGATCGACTAATGAAAAACTGTTTTTT.

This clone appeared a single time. CDR3 loop: CASSQDPGGPSDTQYF. The DNA of the CDR3 is TGCGCCAGCAGCCAAGACCCAGGGGGTCCTTCAGATACGCAGTATTTT. The gene calls are TRBV4-1 and TRBJ2-3; TRBD1 agrees at 7 bases. V lost 0 bases to trimming and J lost 4 bases; unmatched junction nucleotides: 7. The CDR3 is 16 residues long. Germline V CDR1 and CDR2: MGHRA, YSYEKL.

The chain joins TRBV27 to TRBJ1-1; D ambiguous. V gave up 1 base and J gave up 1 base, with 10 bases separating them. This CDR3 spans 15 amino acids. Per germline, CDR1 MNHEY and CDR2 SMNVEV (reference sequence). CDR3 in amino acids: CASSLLAGGNTEAFF. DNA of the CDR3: TGTGCCAGCAGTTTATTAGCAGGTGGGAACACTGAAGCTTTCTTT.

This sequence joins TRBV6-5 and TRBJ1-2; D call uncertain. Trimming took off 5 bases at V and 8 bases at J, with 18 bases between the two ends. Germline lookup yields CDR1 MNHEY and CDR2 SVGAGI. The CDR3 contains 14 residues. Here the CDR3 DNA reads TGTGCCAGCAGTCCGACGGGCCAACCGTGGGGCTACACCTTC. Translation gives CASSPTGQPWGYTF.

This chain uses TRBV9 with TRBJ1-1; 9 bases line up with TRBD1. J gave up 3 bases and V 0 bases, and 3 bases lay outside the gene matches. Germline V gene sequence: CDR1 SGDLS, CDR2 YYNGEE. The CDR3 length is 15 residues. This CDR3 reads CASSVGTGGDTEAFF. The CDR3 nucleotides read TGTGCCAGCAGCGTAGGAACAGGGGGCGACACTGAAGCTTTCTTT.

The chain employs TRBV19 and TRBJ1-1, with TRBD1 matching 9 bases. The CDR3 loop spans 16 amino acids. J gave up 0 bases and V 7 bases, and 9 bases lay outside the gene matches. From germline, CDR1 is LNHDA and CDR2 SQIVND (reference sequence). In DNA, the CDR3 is TGTGCCAGTACCGGGACAGGGAATCGGGTGAACACTGAAGCTTTCTTT. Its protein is CASTGTGNRVNTEAFF.

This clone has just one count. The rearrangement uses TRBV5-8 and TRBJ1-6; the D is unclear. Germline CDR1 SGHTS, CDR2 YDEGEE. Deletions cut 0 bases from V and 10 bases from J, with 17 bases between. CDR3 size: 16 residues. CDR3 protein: CASSLDGTGVGSPLHF. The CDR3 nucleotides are TGTGCCAGCAGCTTGGACGGTACCGGGGTGGGATCACCCCTCCACTTT.

As DNA, the CDR3 is TGTGCCAGCAGCCCGAGGAGGGAGAGCAATCAGCCCCAGCATTTT. This gives the protein CASSPRRESNQPQHF. This chain links TRBV27 with TRBJ1-5; D unclear. The CDR3 extends over 15 amino acids. Germline values: CDR1 MNHEY, CDR2 SMNVEV (reference sequence). V lost 6 bases to trimming and J lost 1 base, with 13 bases between them.

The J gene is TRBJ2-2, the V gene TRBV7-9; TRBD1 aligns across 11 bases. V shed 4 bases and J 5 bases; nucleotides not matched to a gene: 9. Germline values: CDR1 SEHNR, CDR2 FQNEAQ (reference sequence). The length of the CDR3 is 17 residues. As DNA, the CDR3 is TGTGCCAGCAGCTCTGGACAGGGGGCCTCGAGAACCGGGGAGCTGTTTTTT. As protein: CASSSGQGASRTGELFF.

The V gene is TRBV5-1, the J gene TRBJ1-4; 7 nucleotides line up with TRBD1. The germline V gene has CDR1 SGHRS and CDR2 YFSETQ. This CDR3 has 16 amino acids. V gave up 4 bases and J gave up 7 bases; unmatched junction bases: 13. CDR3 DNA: TGCGCCAGCAGCACGAGCCAGGGGGTCTGGATTGAAAAACTGTTTTTT. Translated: CASSTSQGVWIEKLFF.

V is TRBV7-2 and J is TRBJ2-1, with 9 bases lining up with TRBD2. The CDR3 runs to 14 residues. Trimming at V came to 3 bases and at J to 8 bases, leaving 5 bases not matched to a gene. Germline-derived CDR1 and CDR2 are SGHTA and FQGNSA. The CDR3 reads CASSLGLAGDEQFF. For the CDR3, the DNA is TGTGCCAGCAGCTTGGGACTAGCCGGGGATGAGCAGTTCTTC.

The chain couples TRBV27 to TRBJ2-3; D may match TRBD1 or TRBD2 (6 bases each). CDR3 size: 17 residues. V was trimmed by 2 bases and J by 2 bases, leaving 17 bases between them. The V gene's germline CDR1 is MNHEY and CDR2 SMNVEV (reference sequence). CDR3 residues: CASSLQEGGASTDTQYF. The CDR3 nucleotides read TGTGCCAGCAGTTTACAGGAGGGGGGTGCGTCCACAGATACGCAGTATTTT.

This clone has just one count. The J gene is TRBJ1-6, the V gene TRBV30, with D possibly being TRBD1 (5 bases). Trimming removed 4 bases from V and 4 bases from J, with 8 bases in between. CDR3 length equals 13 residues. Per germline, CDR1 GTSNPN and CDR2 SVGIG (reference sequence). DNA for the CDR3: TGTGCCTGGATCGGGGGGTATAATTCACCCCTCCACTTT. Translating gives CAWIGGYNSPLHF.

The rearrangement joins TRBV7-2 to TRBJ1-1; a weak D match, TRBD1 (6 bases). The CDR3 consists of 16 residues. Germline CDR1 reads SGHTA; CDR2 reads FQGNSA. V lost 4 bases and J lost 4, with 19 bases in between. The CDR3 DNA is TGTGCCAGCAGCTCCCACGTGGGGGGGCGAGGCACTGAAGCTTTCTTT. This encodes CASSSHVGGRGTEAFF.

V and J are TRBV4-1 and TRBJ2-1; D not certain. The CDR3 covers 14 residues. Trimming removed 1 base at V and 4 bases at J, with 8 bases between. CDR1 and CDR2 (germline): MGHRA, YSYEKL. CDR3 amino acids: CASSQGALYNEQFF. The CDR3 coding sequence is TGCGCCAGCAGCCAAGGGGCGTTGTACAATGAGCAGTTCTTC.

CDR3 region: CASSLGGTNTEAFF. Here the CDR3 DNA reads TGCGCCAGCAGCTTAGGGGGGACGAACACTGAAGCTTTCTTT. The chain carries TRBV5-1 and TRBJ1-1, with D perhaps TRBD1 (6 bases). This CDR3 is built from 14 residues. CDR1 SGHRS and CDR2 YFSETQ come from the germline V gene. With 2 bases removed from V and 1 base from J, the gap between germline ends came to 9 bases.

CDR3 nucleotides: TGTGCCAGCAGCGTGAAGGGGGTGATTCTGGGCAATGAGCAGTTCTTC. It encodes CASSVKGVILGNEQFF. The chain carries TRBV9 and TRBJ2-1; D is possibly TRBD1 (6 bases). Germline V gene sequence: CDR1 SGDLS, CDR2 YYNGEE. V dropped 2 bases and J dropped 6 bases, with 18 bases sitting between them. The CDR3 contains 16 residues.

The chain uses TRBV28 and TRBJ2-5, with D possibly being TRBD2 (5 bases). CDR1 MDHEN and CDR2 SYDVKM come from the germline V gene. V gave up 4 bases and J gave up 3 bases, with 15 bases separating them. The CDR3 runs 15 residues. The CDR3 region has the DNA TGTGCCAGCAGTTCCCTCCGGGGAGCGGAAGAGACCCAGTACTTC. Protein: CASSSLRGAEETQYF.

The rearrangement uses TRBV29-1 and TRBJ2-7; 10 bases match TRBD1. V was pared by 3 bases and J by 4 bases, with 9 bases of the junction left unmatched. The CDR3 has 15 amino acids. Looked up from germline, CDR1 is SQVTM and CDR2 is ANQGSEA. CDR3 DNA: TGCAGCGTTGATGCCGGGACAGGGGAGGGATACGAGCAGTACTTC. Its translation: CSVDAGTGEGYEQYF.